This is a list of T cell receptor beta chains from one sample in a study of blood T cell repertoires in COVID-19. The assay was immunoSEQ multiplex PCR, and TCRdb's table has in-frame clones only and misses some. The profile shows fewer than 200,000 clones, about 88% of them singletons. Source material: peripheral blood. Receptors were obtained from a man in his 60s with acute or convalescent COVID-19. The CDR3 runs from the conserved cysteine through the conserved F or W. The D gene is left open where the match is weak. Clone size is stated in some rows and not others, as once, few, many or a class when expanded.

d_gene: NA
v_gene: TRBV7-9
len: 14
abundance: NA
CDR3aa: CASRSAGNTGELFF

d_gene: NA
v_gene: TRBV10-1
len: 14
abundance: NA
CDR3aa: CASSESYRDTEAFF

d_gene: NA
v_gene: TRBV6-5
len: 15
abundance: NA
CDR3aa: CASSYRSLLDSPLHF

d_gene: NA
v_gene: TRBV5-6
len: 14
abundance: NA
CDR3aa: CASSLVQTGNTIYF

d_gene: TRBD1
v_gene: TRBV19
len: 14
abundance: NA
CDR3aa: CASRRDRGNTEAFF

d_gene: NA
v_gene: TRBV19
len: 13
abundance: NA
CDR3aa: CASRLQGNTEAFF

d_gene: TRBD2
v_gene: TRBV18
len: 15
abundance: NA
CDR3aa: CASSNSGGARNEQFF

d_gene: TRBD1
v_gene: TRBV9
len: 15
abundance: NA
CDR3aa: CASSVDPGQGIGYTF

d_gene: TRBD1
v_gene: TRBV29-1
len: 15
abundance: NA
CDR3aa: CSVDSGQGVPLEQFF

d_gene: TRBD2
v_gene: TRBV7-9
len: 15
abundance: NA
CDR3aa: CASSLTGLAGNEQFF

d_gene: TRBD2
v_gene: TRBV10-3
len: 16
abundance: NA
CDR3aa: CAIRVTSGTSGDTQYF

d_gene: NA
v_gene: TRBV7-2
len: 13
abundance: NA
CDR3aa: CASSLNRGETQYF

d_gene: NA
v_gene: TRBV11-2
len: 14
abundance: NA
CDR3aa: CASSFGVSQETQYF

d_gene: NA
v_gene: TRBV12-3/TRBV12-4
len: 13
abundance: NA
CDR3aa: CASSTSGDQPQHF

d_gene: TRBD2
v_gene: TRBV10-3
len: 14
abundance: once
CDR3aa: CAIGGLAGSNEQFF

d_gene: NA
v_gene: TRBV7-2
len: 13
abundance: NA
CDR3aa: CASSFLADYEQYF